Below are 18 T cell receptor beta chains sequenced from a single sample in a study of T cells in Graves' hyperthyroidism and ophthalmopathy. Amplified TCR beta CDR3 regions derived from RNA transcripts. The study used the HTBI primer set for a first-round RT-PCR of the TCR CDR3. TCRdb analysed the multiplex PCR reads with MiXCR anew, one entry per CDR3 protein. The table has some 140,000 distinct CDR3 sequences, around 20% seen once; the top ten hold about two thirds. Input material: blood. Every receptor here comes from a woman aged 50 to 60 with Graves' hyperthyroidism that later progressed to Graves' ophthalmopathy.

The V call is TRBV28, the J call TRBJ2-7, with 10 positions matching TRBD2. Germline assignment: CDR1 MDHEN and CDR2 SYDVKM. The J segment lost 3 bases and the V segment lost 4 bases, leaving 9 bases of the junction unmatched. The CDR3 contains 16 residues. CDR3 region: CASSYDGTSVIYEQYF. As DNA, the CDR3 is TGTGCCAGCAGTTACGACGGGACTAGCGTTATCTACGAGCAGTACTTC.

This clonotype was counted ten times or more. V usage is TRBV6-1 and J usage is TRBJ2-7; weak D call: TRBD2 (5 bases). This CDR3 has 13 amino acids. The germline V and J ends were trimmed by 4 bases and 2 bases, with 9 bases remaining between them. Per germline, CDR1 MNHNS and CDR2 SASEGT. The CDR3 loop is CASSVAEAYEQYF. The DNA of the CDR3 is TGTGCCAGCAGTGTCGCGGAGGCCTACGAGCAGTACTTC.

The sample holds many counts of this clonotype. The chain couples TRBV5-1 to TRBJ2-5; 7 bases line up with TRBD2. CDR3 size: 15 residues. V lost 3 bases and J lost 3; bases outside the gene matches: 8. Germline CDR1 is SGHRS and CDR2 is YFSETQ. The DNA for the CDR3 is TGCGCCAGCAGCTCGGACCCGAGCGGGAAAGAGACCCAGTACTTC. Translating it yields CASSSDPSGKETQYF.

This clonotype was detected ten times or more. The V and J genes are TRBV27 and TRBJ2-5, with 8 bases that match TRBD2. The CDR3 runs 16 residues. From germline, CDR1 is MNHEY and CDR2 SMNVEV (reference sequence). With 6 bases clipped from V and 5 bases from J, the junction kept 14 bases outside the gene matches. The CDR3 sequence: CASSRTGTRGDETQYF. CDR3 DNA: TGTGCCAGCAGCCGGACCGGGACTAGAGGAGATGAGACCCAGTACTTC.

Many counts were recorded for this clonotype. Its ends do not fully match the called genes, so a read error is possible. The chain combines TRBV18 with TRBJ1-1; D remains unclear. The CDR3 sequence is 13 residues long. Germline values: CDR1 KGHSH, CDR2 LQKENI. The CDR3 sequence: CASSPQKNTEAFF. CDR3 DNA: TGTGCCAGCTCTCCACAGAAGAACACTGAAGCTTTCTTT. Full variable domain (remainder filled in from reference TRBV18 and TRBJ1-1): NAGVMQNPRHLVRRRGQEARLRCSPMKGHSHVYWYRQLPEEGLKFMVYLQKENIIDESGMPKERFSAEFPKEGPSILRIQQVVRGDSAAYFCASSPQKNTEAFFGQGTRLTVV.

This clonotype occurred many times. The CDR3 sequence: CASTRSEPGNTIYF. The CDR3, as DNA: TGTGCCAGCACCAGAAGTGAGCCTGGAAACACCATATATTTT. J is TRBJ1-3 and V is TRBV28; D is uncertain. Per the germline V gene, CDR1 is MDHEN and CDR2 is SYDVKM. The CDR3 is 14 residues long. The V end was cut by 7 bases, the J end by 2 bases, with 12 bases between.

There are a few counts of this clonotype. The J gene is TRBJ1-5, the V gene TRBV2; D gene unclear. The CDR3 loop spans 14 amino acids. Trimming took off 6 bases at V and 0 bases at J, with 9 bases between the two ends. Germline assignment: CDR1 SNHLY and CDR2 FYNNEI. CDR3 sequence reads: CASSGSYSNQPQHF. The CDR3, as DNA: TGTGCCAGCAGCGGAAGTTATAGCAATCAGCCCCAGCATTTT.

The V and J genes are TRBV7-9 and TRBJ2-1; D ambiguous. This CDR3 is 13 amino acids long. The V end lost 4 bases, the J end lost 5 bases, and 9 bases lay between the germline ends. Germline values: CDR1 SEHNR, CDR2 FQNEAQ (reference sequence). The CDR3 loop reads CASSSRPHNEQFF. CDR3 bases: TGTGCCAGCAGCTCTAGACCCCACAATGAGCAGTTCTTC.

This chain joins TRBV3-1 and TRBJ1-1; unclear D gene. CDR1 LGHDT and CDR2 YNNKEL come from the germline V gene (reference sequence). There are 15 residues in the CDR3. Deletions cut 1 base from V and 4 bases from J, with 13 bases between. Here the CDR3 reads CASSQGSPRSTEAFF. For the CDR3, the DNA is TGTGCCAGCAGCCAAGGGTCGCCGAGGAGCACTGAAGCTTTCTTT.

This chain uses TRBV27 with TRBJ1-1, with D unclear. V lost 5 bases and J 0 bases, leaving 7 bases between the germline ends. This CDR3 comprises 13 residues. Looked up from germline, CDR1 is MNHEY and CDR2 is SMNVEV (reference sequence). CDR3 DNA: TGTGCCAGCAGTCCAATGATGAACACTGAAGCTTTCTTT. Protein product: CASSPMMNTEAFF.

The chain is built from TRBV6-9 and TRBJ2-7; 10 bases line up with TRBD2. Germline assignment: CDR1 MNHGY and CDR2 SVAAGI. Germline trimming cut 3 bases from V and 1 base from J; bases unmatched to any gene: 3. This CDR3 spans 15 amino acids. In nucleotides, the CDR3 is TGTGCCAGCAGTTACCGAGCGGGAGGGTCCTACGAGCAGTACTTC. Translation gives CASSYRAGGSYEQYF.

This clonotype was found a few times. This chain uses TRBV20-1 with TRBJ2-5; possible D gene TRBD2, 6 bases. The CDR3 loop spans 12 amino acids. In germline, CDR1 is DFQATT, CDR2 SNEGSKA (reference sequence). Between the trimmed V and J ends, which lost 6 bases and 4 bases, there was a span of 12 bases. The CDR3 DNA is TGCAGTGCCAAGACCGGGGGAGAGACCCAGTACTTC. Residues: CSAKTGGETQYF.

A word on this clonotype: This may come from a read error, since a much larger clone is one base off. The gene calls are TRBV3-1 and TRBJ2-7; TRBD2 matches 9 bases. The J call may be mistaken, given a closer DNA end match to TRBJ2-1. The germline gives CDR1 LGHDT, CDR2 YNNKEL (reference sequence). This CDR3 is 15 amino acids long. CDR3 protein: CASRQTGTSNYEQFF. For the CDR3, the DNA is TGTGCCAGCAGACAAACCGGGACTAGCAACTACGAGCAGTTCTTC.

This clonotype was seen many times. The V call is TRBV6-5, the J call TRBJ2-7; D call uncertain. Germline lookup yields CDR1 MNHEY and CDR2 SVGAGI. V was pared by 0 bases and J by 3 bases, with 9 bases between. CDR3 size: 14 residues. CDR3 in DNA: TGTGCCAGCAGTTACTCGGTCGGGCTCTACGAGCAGTACTTC. Encoded protein: CASSYSVGLYEQYF.

This chain joins TRBV5-1 and TRBJ2-1; 7 nucleotides align to TRBD2. This CDR3 is 17 amino acids long. Germline CDR1 SGHRS, CDR2 YFSETQ. Trimming took 1 base from V and 0 from J; bases not matched to a gene: 7. This CDR3 is CASSLRGGGSSYNEQFF. CDR3 nucleotide sequence: TGCGCCAGCAGCTTGAGGGGCGGGGGTAGCTCCTACAATGAGCAGTTCTTC.

The gene calls are TRBV24-1 and TRBJ2-3; 13 bases align to TRBD2. The CDR3 has 16 amino acids. The V segment lost 2 bases and the J segment 3 bases; nucleotides outside the gene matches: 1. The V gene's germline CDR1 is KGHDR and CDR2 SFDVKD. In DNA, the CDR3 is TGTGCCACCAGTGATTGGACTAGCGGGAGTACAGATACGCAGTATTTT. It translates to CATSDWTSGSTDTQYF.

The table lists this clonotype with many counts. The chain links TRBV4-1 to TRBJ1-1; 10 positions match TRBD1. CDR1 MGHRA and CDR2 YSYEKL come from the germline V gene. V dropped 1 base and J dropped 3; count of bases not matched to a gene: 5. The CDR3 length is 16 residues. In nucleotides, the CDR3 is TGCGCCAGCAGCCAAGCGACAGGGGGCATGTACACTGAAGCTTTCTTT. Its protein is CASSQATGGMYTEAFF.

This clonotype came up many times. The chain is built from TRBV28 and TRBJ2-1; D ambiguous. V lost 4 bases and J lost 6, with 10 bases in between. The CDR3 loop spans 13 amino acids. Germline CDR1 is MDHEN and CDR2 is SYDVKM. CDR3 amino acids: CASSSPPGNEQFF. CDR3 DNA: TGTGCCAGCAGTTCCCCGCCCGGCAATGAGCAGTTCTTC.